This T cell receptor beta chain was identified during a study of breast tumors, draining lymph nodes, adjacent tissues. General study points: Compared with lymph nodes, tumors were less diverse; compared with nontumor tissue, more. That most tumor T cells come from lymph nodes remained unproven.

Germline V gives CDR1 SGHTA, CDR2 FQGTGA. J gave up 5 bases and V 1 base, and 5 bases lay outside the gene matches. The CDR3 has 16 residues. TCRdb re-derived calls from the multiplex PCR reads in MiXCR, one entry per CDR3 protein. The sample holds under 300,000 distinct CDR3 sequences, less than 45% seen once. About this clonotype itself: The antigen is unknown.

Samples came from axillary lymph nodes draining the breast cancer. This sequence was found in a female donor with breast cancer. Some clones in this sample may be carry-over from other donors' samples. The sample comprised axillary lymph node tissue. The chain couples TRBV7-3 to TRBJ2-5; 12 bases agree with TRBD2. CDR3 region: CASSLMASGREETQYF. In DNA form, the CDR3 reads TGTGCCAGCAGCTTAATGGCTAGCGGGAGGGAGGAGACCCAGTACTTC. The full variable domain, completed using reference TRBV7-3 and TRBJ2-5, is GAGVSQTPSNKVTEKGKYVELRCDPISGHTALYWYRQSLGQGPEFLIYFQGTGAADDSGLPNDRFFAVRPEGSVSTLKIQRTERGDSAVYLCASSLMASGREETQYFGPGTRLLVL.